Following are 32 T cell receptor beta chains from one sample sequenced in a study of human T cells and chemical hapten exposure. This sample's time point: healthy volunteer bleed at 6 weeks. Unfractionated whole blood yielded the extracted total RNA. TCRdb itself ran the RACE reads through MiXCR, one entry per CDR3 protein. This table has 70,000 to 85,000 distinct CDR3 sequences, over 8.5% appearing once. Material: whole blood. These receptors all come from a male donor in good health. Some clones in this sample may be carry-over from other donors' samples.

This clonotype came up many times. The chain employs TRBV7-9 and TRBJ2-7, with 8 positions matching TRBD1. With V trimmed by 1 base and J by 5 bases, 7 bases remained unmatched. Germline V gene sequence: CDR1 SEHNR, CDR2 FQNEAQ (reference sequence). This CDR3 contains 15 residues. CDR3 nucleotide sequence: TGTGCCAGCAGCTTAGTGCAGGGGGCTTTCGACGAGCAGTACTTC. As protein: CASSLVQGAFDEQYF.

The CDR3 here is CSAVPAFGGDRYEQYF. The DNA for the CDR3 is TGCAGTGCCGTTCCTGCCTTTGGCGGGGACCGCTACGAGCAGTACTTC. J is TRBJ2-7 and V is TRBV20-1, with D possibly being TRBD2 (6 bases). In germline, CDR1 is DFQATT, CDR2 SNEGSKA (reference sequence). Trimming removed 6 bases from V and 3 bases from J, with 24 bases in between. The CDR3 runs 16 residues.

The V and J genes are TRBV15 and TRBJ1-5, with D hard to call. Germline V gene sequence: CDR1 LNHNV, CDR2 YYDKDF (reference sequence). Trimming removed 8 bases at V and 0 bases at J, with 14 bases between. The CDR3 is 15 residues long. The chain's CDR3 is CATGIGVYSNQPQHF. The CDR3 region has the DNA TGTGCCACCGGGATTGGGGTGTATAGCAATCAGCCCCAGCATTTT.

This clonotype has more than one count but fewer than ten. This chain uses TRBV7-9 with TRBJ1-2; 10 bases match TRBD1. The CDR3 covers 14 residues. CDR1 SEHNR and CDR2 FQNEAQ come from the germline V gene (reference sequence). V shed 8 bases, J shed 4 bases, and the junction held 7 bases outside the gene matches. CDR3 protein: CASLETGGLYGYTF. CDR3 nucleotide sequence: TGTGCCAGCCTCGAGACAGGGGGCCTCTATGGCTACACCTTC.

This clonotype appeared a few times. V usage is TRBV12-3 or TRBV12-4 and J usage is TRBJ1-5; D ambiguous. V lost 3 bases to trimming and J lost 0 bases, with 12 bases between them. This CDR3 comprises 16 residues. In DNA, the CDR3 is TGTGCCAGCAGTTTCAACAGCCCTTATAGCAATCAGCCCCAGCATTTT. It translates to CASSFNSPYSNQPQHF.

This rearrangement joins TRBV5-1 to TRBJ1-5, with no clear D. The CDR3 contains 14 residues. The germline CDR1 and CDR2 sequences are SGHRS and YFSETQ. The V gene lost 5 bases and the J gene lost 4 bases, with 13 bases spanning the gap. CDR3 loop: CASSEGSRNQPQHF. CDR3 nucleotides: TGCGCCAGCAGTGAGGGCAGCCGTAATCAGCCCCAGCATTTT.

The V call is TRBV5-4, the J call TRBJ1-2; D gene uncertain. CDR1 SGHNT and CDR2 YYREEE come from the germline V gene (reference sequence). Deletions cut 3 bases from V and 0 bases from J, with 9 bases between. The CDR3 has 14 amino acids. CDR3 nucleotide sequence: TGTGCCAGCAGCTCCAGGAGTACTAACTATGGCTACACCTTC. It codes for CASSSRSTNYGYTF. Full variable domain (missing parts from reference TRBV5-4 and TRBJ1-2): ETGVTQSPTHLIKTRGQQVTLRCSSQSGHNTVSWYQQALGQGPQFIFQYYREEENGRGNFPPRFSGLQFPNYSSELNVNALELDDSALYLCASSSRSTNYGYTFGSGTRLTVV.

As regards this clonotype: The missing conserved phenylalanine or tryptophan at the end of this CDR3 makes a read error likely. The chain carries TRBV6-2 or TRBV6-3 and TRBJ2-3; weak D call: TRBD2 (5 bases). CDR3 length equals 16 residues. Looked up from germline, CDR1 is MNHEY and CDR2 is SVGEGT. Trimming left V 2 bases short and J 0 bases short, with 12 bases between. The CDR3 loop is CASSYHQGGSTDTQYS. The CDR3 nucleotides read TGTGCCAGCAGTTACCATCAAGGCGGGAGCACAGATACGCAGTATTCT.

The rearrangement uses TRBV7-9 and TRBJ2-1; TRBD2 aligns across 8 bases. Germline loops: CDR1 SEHNR, CDR2 FQNEAQ (reference sequence). Trimming removed 5 bases from V and 8 bases from J; junction bases left unmatched: 5. This CDR3 has 13 residues. The CDR3 reads CASSPGGSDEQFF. As DNA, the CDR3 is TGTGCCAGCAGCCCGGGGGGGTCGGATGAGCAGTTCTTC.

The chain links TRBV6-5 to TRBJ1-1, with no clear D. CDR3 length: 11 amino acids. Trimming left V 2 bases short and J 8 bases short, with 6 bases between. Germline V gene sequence: CDR1 MNHEY, CDR2 SVGAGI. This CDR3 is CASSYAGEAFF. In DNA, the CDR3 is TGTGCCAGCAGTTACGCTGGGGAAGCTTTCTTT.

This clonotype was detected only a few times. The chain recombines TRBV6-5 with TRBJ1-1; maybe TRBD1 (5 bases). The germline V gene has CDR1 MNHEY and CDR2 SVGAGI. The V gene lost 7 bases and the J gene lost 0 bases, with 15 bases spanning the gap. The CDR3 has 15 residues. CDR3 in DNA: TGTGCCAGCACCGTGGGACGTACGATGAACACTGAAGCTTTCTTT. Its protein is CASTVGRTMNTEAFF.

The V gene is TRBV6-5, the J gene TRBJ1-5; D is undetermined. The V end lost 0 bases, the J end lost 4 bases, and 19 bases lay between the germline ends. Germline V lookup: CDR1 MNHEY, CDR2 SVGAGI. This CDR3 has 18 residues. The CDR3, as DNA: TGTGCCAGCAGTTACTCGAGATCCGCTCTTCGGGAGAATCAGCCCCAGCATTTT. As protein: CASSYSRSALRENQPQHF.

The gene calls are TRBV3-1 and TRBJ2-1; 9 nucleotides align to TRBD2. With 1 base clipped from V and 3 bases from J, the junction kept 13 bases outside the gene matches. Germline values: CDR1 LGHDT, CDR2 YNNKEL (reference sequence). This CDR3 comprises 19 residues. CDR3 region: CASSQVGASAGGHYNEQFF. The CDR3 DNA sequence: TGTGCCAGCAGCCAAGTCGGGGCAAGTGCGGGGGGGCACTACAATGAGCAGTTCTTC.

A few counts support this clonotype. The V and J genes are TRBV20-1 and TRBJ2-6; the D gene is possibly TRBD1 (6 bases). Trimming shortened V by 2 bases and J by 0 bases, and 14 bases separated the two germline ends. CDR3 length equals 17 residues. CDR1 is DFQATT and CDR2 is SNEGSKA in the germline V gene (reference sequence). The CDR3 is CSARQQGAPSGANVLTF. CDR3 DNA: TGCAGTGCTAGACAACAGGGAGCACCCTCTGGGGCCAACGTCCTGACTTTC.

The J gene is TRBJ1-6, the V gene TRBV6-6, with 8 bases lining up with TRBD1. The CDR3 is made up of 18 amino acids. Germline V gene sequence: CDR1 MNHNY, CDR2 SVGAGI (reference sequence). The V segment lost 2 bases and the J segment 5 bases; nucleotides outside the gene matches: 11. CDR3 nucleotide sequence: TGTGCCAGCAGTTACCCTGGACAGGGTTCGACAAATAATTCACCCCTCCACTTT. This sequence encodes CASSYPGQGSTNNSPLHF.

The chain employs TRBV4-2 and TRBJ2-3, with D unclear. Trimming shortened V by 1 base and J by 5 bases, and 7 bases separated the two germline ends. The CDR3 is 13 amino acids. Per the germline V gene, CDR1 is LGHNA and CDR2 is YNFKEQ. The CDR3 sequence: CASSQGLIDTQYF. The CDR3 DNA reads as TGTGCCAGCAGCCAAGGTCTAATAGATACGCAGTATTTT.

The V call is TRBV7-6, the J call TRBJ1-4, with 7 positions matching TRBD1. Germline V gives CDR1 SGHVS, CDR2 FNYEAQ. Losses at the gene ends were 2 bases for V and 7 bases for J; bases not matched to a gene: 10. The CDR3 covers 16 residues. The CDR3 spells CASSLTFEGASEKLFF. The DNA for the CDR3 is TGTGCCAGCAGCTTAACCTTCGAGGGGGCTAGTGAAAAACTGTTTTTT.

V usage is TRBV27 and J usage is TRBJ1-2; perhaps TRBD1 as D (5 bases). The CDR3 loop spans 15 amino acids. The germline V and J ends were trimmed by 2 bases and 0 bases, with 10 bases remaining between them. Germline CDR1 is MNHEY and CDR2 is SMNVEV (reference sequence). CDR3 DNA sequence: TGTGCCAGCAGTTTAGGGGCAGGAGCTAACTATGGCTACACCTTC. As protein: CASSLGAGANYGYTF.

This clonotype occurred a few times. The chain couples TRBV20-1 to TRBJ2-3, with 11 nucleotides matching TRBD2. CDR1 DFQATT and CDR2 SNEGSKA come from the germline V gene (reference sequence). CDR3 size: 17 residues. Trimming took 0 bases from V and 0 from J; bases not matched to a gene: 5. CDR3 DNA sequence: TGCAGTGCTAGAGATTTAGCGGGGGGGCGGAGCACAGATACGCAGTATTTT. Translating gives CSARDLAGGRSTDTQYF.

V and J are TRBV18 and TRBJ1-1; perhaps TRBD1 as D (5 bases). Germline-derived CDR1 and CDR2 are KGHSH and LQKENI. Trimming cost V 1 base and J 10 bases, with 19 bases left between them. The CDR3 consists of 15 residues. The CDR3: CASSPQDDGGGAAFF. In DNA, the CDR3 is TGTGCCAGCTCACCACAAGATGATGGTGGGGGAGCAGCTTTCTTT.

A few counts support this clonotype. The chain joins TRBV2 to TRBJ1-1; D ambiguous. V was clipped by 0 bases and J by 5 bases, with 10 bases between them. Per germline, CDR1 SNHLY and CDR2 FYNNEI. The length of the CDR3 is 14 residues. The CDR3 coding sequence is TGTGCCAGCAGTGAAGCGGGCCGGGCGACTGAAGCTTTCTTT. This translates into CASSEAGRATEAFF.

This clonotype showed up just a few times. This chain joins TRBV7-6 and TRBJ1-1; 11 bases agree with TRBD1. Germline CDR1 is SGHVS and CDR2 is FNYEAQ. V dropped 5 bases and J dropped 3; count of bases not matched to a gene: 5. The CDR3 loop spans 15 amino acids. The CDR3 DNA follows: TGTGCCAGCAGCACGGGACAGGGGGGAGACACTGAAGCTTTCTTT. Translating gives CASSTGQGGDTEAFF.

A few counts support this clonotype. The chain combines TRBV27 with TRBJ1-5; D may be TRBD1 (5 bases). Per the germline V gene, CDR1 is MNHEY and CDR2 is SMNVEV (reference sequence). V was trimmed by 4 bases and J by 6 bases, leaving 7 bases between them. This CDR3 spans 12 amino acids. The CDR3, as DNA: TGTGCCAGCAGTTCGGGGCGTCAGCCCCAGCATTTT. It is translated as CASSSGRQPQHF.

The chain is built from TRBV11-2 and TRBJ1-2; D remains ambiguous. The CDR3 covers 13 residues. Trimming shortened V by 4 bases and J by 4 bases, and 10 bases separated the two germline ends. Germline values: CDR1 SGHAT, CDR2 FQNNGV. The CDR3 is CASSSPGFYGYTF. In DNA, the CDR3 is TGTGCCAGCAGCTCCCCCGGGTTCTATGGCTACACCTTC.

This clonotype was recorded at least ten times. The chain links TRBV10-3 to TRBJ1-3; no definite D call. V was shortened by 10 bases and J by 2 bases, with 9 bases between the two germline ends. CDR3 size: 12 residues. In germline, CDR1 is ENHRY, CDR2 SYGVKD. The chain's CDR3 is CATNQAGNTIYF. The DNA for the CDR3 is TGTGCCACCAATCAAGCTGGAAACACCATATATTTT.

This clonotype was picked up a small number of times. This chain connects TRBV3-1 to TRBJ1-2; D gene unclear. CDR1 is LGHDT, CDR2 YNNKEL, per germline (reference sequence). This CDR3 contains 16 residues. The V and J ends lost 0 bases and 6 bases respectively, with 17 bases between them. The CDR3 DNA reads TGTGCCAGCAGCCAAGAAGGACGGAGCCCTGATAATGGCTACACCTTC. This codes for CASSQEGRSPDNGYTF.

The table lists this clonotype with many counts. This chain links TRBV12-3 or TRBV12-4 with TRBJ2-1; 9 nucleotides agree with TRBD2. Unmatched junction bases numbered 2, after V lost 3 bases and J lost 2 bases. This CDR3 contains 15 residues. CDR3 bases: TGTGCCAGCAGTTTGGAGCGGGGGGCCTACAATGAGCAGTTCTTC. Translating gives CASSLERGAYNEQFF.

The J gene is TRBJ1-1, the V gene TRBV30; 10 bases map to TRBD1. The CDR3 extends over 14 amino acids. The junction had 1 base not matched to a gene; V was cut back by 0 bases and J by 3 bases. Germline assignment: CDR1 GTSNPN and CDR2 SVGIG (reference sequence). The CDR3 here is CAWSVGQGYTEAFF. The CDR3 DNA sequence: TGTGCCTGGAGTGTGGGACAGGGGTACACTGAAGCTTTCTTT.

The rearrangement uses TRBV7-2 and TRBJ2-3; TRBD2 is a possible D gene (6 bases). Germline V gene sequence: CDR1 SGHTA, CDR2 FQGNSA. The CDR3 spans 14 residues. Trimming stripped 3 bases from V and 1 base from J, with 8 bases between. CDR3 amino acids: CASSLGTGTDTQYF. CDR3 in DNA: TGTGCCAGCAGCTTGGGGACTGGCACAGATACGCAGTATTTT. Full variable domain (rest looked up from reference TRBV7-2 and TRBJ2-3): GAGVSQSPSNKVTEKGKDVELRCDPISGHTALYWYRQSLGQGLEFLIYFQGNSAPDKSGLPSDRFSAERTGGSVSTLTIQRTQQEDSAVYLCASSLGTGTDTQYFGPGTRLTVL.

The genes are TRBV18 and TRBJ2-4, with a tentative D call TRBD1 (5 bases). The CDR3 is 16 amino acids. V was shortened by 2 bases and J by 0 bases, with 11 bases between the two germline ends. Germline CDR1 and CDR2: KGHSH and LQKENI. The CDR3 here is CASSPGHTLAKNIQYF. The CDR3 DNA reads as TGTGCCAGCTCACCAGGACACACACTAGCCAAAAACATTCAGTACTTC.

The chain uses TRBV10-2 and TRBJ2-3, with unresolved D. Trimming removed 3 bases at V and 6 bases at J, with 4 bases between. Per the germline V gene, CDR1 is WSHSY and CDR2 is SAAADI. This CDR3 region has 11 residues. The DNA for the CDR3 is TGCGCCAGCAGTGAAGTGGATACGCAGTATTTT. This translates into CASSEVDTQYF.

The chain joins TRBV19 to TRBJ1-1; 7 bases fit TRBD1. The CDR3 is 15 amino acids. CDR1 is LNHDA and CDR2 is SQIVND in the germline V gene (reference sequence). The V gene end was trimmed by 4 bases and the J gene end by 6 bases; junction bases not matched to a gene: 11. The chain's CDR3 is CASSTRGGGIAEAFF. The CDR3 region has the DNA TGTGCCAGTAGTACGCGGGGAGGGGGCATCGCTGAAGCTTTCTTT.